These 2 T cell receptor beta chains originate from one sample sequenced in a study of T cells in Graves' hyperthyroidism and ophthalmopathy. Amplification yielded TCR beta CDR3 regions, with RNA transcripts as the source. A first-round RT-PCR of the TCR CDR3 used the HTBI primer set. MiXCR, applied by TCRdb to the multiplex PCR reads, yields one record per CDR3 protein. The repertoire holds just over 550,000 distinct CDR3 sequences, with 40% to 55% as singletons. Sequenced: peripheral blood or thyroid tissue (not recorded which). All receptors come from a young woman with Graves' hyperthyroidism.

The table lists this clonotype with a count of one. The J gene is TRBJ1-2, the V gene TRBV2; D remains ambiguous. With 2 bases removed from V and 8 bases from J, the gap between germline ends came to 6 bases. Germline-derived CDR1 and CDR2 are SNHLY and FYNNEI. The CDR3 contains 11 residues. DNA for the CDR3: TGTGCCAGCAGTGAAATCCAGGGCTACACCTTC. Protein: CASSEIQGYTF.

This clonotype appeared a few times. The rearrangement uses TRBV7-2 and TRBJ2-7, with 8 bases fitting TRBD2. The CDR3 totals 13 residues. V trimming: 2 bases; J trimming: 7 bases; junction bases outside the gene matches: 4. The germline gives CDR1 SGHTA, CDR2 FQGNSA. The CDR3, as DNA: TGTGCCAGCAGCTTATGGACTAGCCGAGAGCAGTACTTC. This gives the protein CASSLWTSREQYF.